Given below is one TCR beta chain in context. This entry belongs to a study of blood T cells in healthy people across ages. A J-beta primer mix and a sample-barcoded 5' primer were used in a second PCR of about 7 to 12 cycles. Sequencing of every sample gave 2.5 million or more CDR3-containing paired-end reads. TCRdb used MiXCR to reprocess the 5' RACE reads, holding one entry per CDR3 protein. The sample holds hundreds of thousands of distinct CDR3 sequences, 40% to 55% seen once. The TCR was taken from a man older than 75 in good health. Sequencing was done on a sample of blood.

CDR3 nucleotides: TGTGCCATCAGTGACCAAGGGGGCTCTGGGGCCAACGTCCTGACTTTC. Its translation is CAISDQGGSGANVLTF. J is TRBJ2-6 and V is TRBV10-3, with a possible D match to TRBD1 (6 bases). Germline-derived CDR1 and CDR2 are ENHRY and SYGVKD. This CDR3 region has 16 residues. Trimming shortened V by 3 bases and J by 0 bases, and 9 bases separated the two germline ends.